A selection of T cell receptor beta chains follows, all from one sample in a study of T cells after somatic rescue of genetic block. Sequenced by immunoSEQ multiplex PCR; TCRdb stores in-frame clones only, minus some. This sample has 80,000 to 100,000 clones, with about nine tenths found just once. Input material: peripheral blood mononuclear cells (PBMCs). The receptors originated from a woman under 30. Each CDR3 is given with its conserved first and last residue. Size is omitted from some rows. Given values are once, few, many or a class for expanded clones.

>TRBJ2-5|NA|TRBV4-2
CASSQEQGRLQETQYF
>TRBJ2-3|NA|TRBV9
CASSVGNSGGHTDTQYF
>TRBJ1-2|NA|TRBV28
CATLLWDYGYTF
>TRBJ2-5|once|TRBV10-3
CAIRGTSGELPRETQYF
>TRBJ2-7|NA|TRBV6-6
CASSYSASGNEQYF
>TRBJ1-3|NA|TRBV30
CAHHRGYTIYF
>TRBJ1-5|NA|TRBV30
CAWSPTGASNQPQHF
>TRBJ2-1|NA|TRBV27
CASSFLGAGIGNEQFF
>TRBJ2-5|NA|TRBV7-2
CASSFQGSQETQYF
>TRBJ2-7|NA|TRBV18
CASSSSYEQYF
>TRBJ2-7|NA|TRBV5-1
CASSSRLGTAGEQYF
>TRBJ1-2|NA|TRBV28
CASSFARDPLIRGYTF
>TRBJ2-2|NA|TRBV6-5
CASRIGHTGELFF
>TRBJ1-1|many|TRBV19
CASTLYGVNTEAFF
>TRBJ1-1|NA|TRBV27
CASSLRSGAEAFF
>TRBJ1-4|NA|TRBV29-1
CSVERATSQGLFF
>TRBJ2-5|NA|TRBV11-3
CASSFGASDQETQYF
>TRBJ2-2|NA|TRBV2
CASMLVPLRDLPGELFF
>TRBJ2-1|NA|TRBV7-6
CASSPWGRTVDEQFF
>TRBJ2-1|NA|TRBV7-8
CASSLVGYPTNNEQFF
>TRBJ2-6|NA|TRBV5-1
CASSGSGANVLTF
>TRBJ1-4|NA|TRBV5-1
CASSQGQASTNEKLFF
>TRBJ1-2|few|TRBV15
CATSTGGLNGYTF
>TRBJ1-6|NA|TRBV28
CASSPGGSLHF
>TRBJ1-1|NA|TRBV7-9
CASSSDGNTEAFF
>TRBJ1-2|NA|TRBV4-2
CASSQGEGDYGYTF
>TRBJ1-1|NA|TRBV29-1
CSVVWFSSTEAFF